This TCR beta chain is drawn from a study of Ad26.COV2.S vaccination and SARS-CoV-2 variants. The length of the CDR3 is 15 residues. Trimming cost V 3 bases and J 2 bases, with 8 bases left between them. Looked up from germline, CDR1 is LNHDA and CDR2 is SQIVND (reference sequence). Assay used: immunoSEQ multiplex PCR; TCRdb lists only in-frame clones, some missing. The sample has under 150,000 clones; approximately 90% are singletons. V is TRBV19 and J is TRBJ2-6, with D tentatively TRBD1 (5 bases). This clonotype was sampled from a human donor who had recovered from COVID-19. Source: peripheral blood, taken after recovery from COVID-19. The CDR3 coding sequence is TGTGCCAGTAGTATTGGGGCCGCTGGGGCCAACGTCCTGACTTTC. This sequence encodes CASSIGAAGANVLTF.